This is a list of T cell receptor beta chains from one sample in a study of OX40 agonist ivuxolimab in advanced cancers. Method: immunoSEQ multiplex PCR; TCRdb's copy keeps in-frame clones and lacks some. The table records tens of thousands of clones, roughly 80% of them present only once. The starting material was CD4+ or CD8+ T cells sorted from blood, obtained in a trial of the OX40 agonist ivuxolimab. These TCRs come from an adult with an advanced solid tumor such as melanoma, head and neck, liver or kidney cancer. Each CDR3 is given with its conserved first and last residue. D genes are given only for firm matches. The size field is filled for only some rows; it gives once, few, many or a size class.

j_call: TRBJ1-2
d_call: TRBD1
v_call: TRBV12-5
clone_size: NA
cdr3_aa: CASGPGTGLKPSYGYTF
cdr3_nt: TGTGCTAGTGGTCCCGGGACAGGACTCAAGCCTTCCTATGGCTACACCTTC

j_call: TRBJ1-4
d_call: NA
v_call: TRBV7-9
clone_size: once
cdr3_aa: CASQSGGQGGEKLFF
cdr3_nt: TGTGCCAGCCAGTCCGGGGGGCAGGGAGGAGAAAAACTGTTTTTT

j_call: TRBJ2-3
d_call: TRBD1
v_call: TRBV6-6
clone_size: NA
cdr3_aa: CASRTGVGADTQYF
cdr3_nt: TGTGCCAGCAGGACAGGGGTGGGCGCAGATACGCAGTATTTT

j_call: TRBJ2-3
d_call: TRBD2
v_call: TRBV6-5
clone_size: NA
cdr3_aa: CASRTSGSSTDTQYF
cdr3_nt: TGTGCCAGCAGGACTAGCGGTTCTAGCACAGATACGCAGTATTTT

j_call: TRBJ2-5
d_call: NA
v_call: TRBV7-7
clone_size: NA
cdr3_aa: CASSLGIQETQYF
cdr3_nt: TGTGCTAGCAGCTTAGGCATACAAGAGACCCAGTACTTC

j_call: TRBJ1-5
d_call: NA
v_call: TRBV19
clone_size: NA
cdr3_aa: CASSISLSQPQHF
cdr3_nt: TGTGCCAGTAGTATATCCCTATCTCAGCCCCAGCATTTT

j_call: TRBJ2-1
d_call: TRBD1
v_call: TRBV19
clone_size: NA
cdr3_aa: CATGQNYNEQFF
cdr3_nt: TGTGCCACGGGACAGAACTACAATGAGCAGTTCTTC

j_call: TRBJ2-7
d_call: TRBD1
v_call: TRBV10-3
clone_size: few
cdr3_aa: CAIRESGQGNSYEQYF
cdr3_nt: TGTGCCATCAGAGAATCAGGACAGGGTAATTCCTACGAGCAGTACTTC

j_call: TRBJ1-5
d_call: TRBD1
v_call: TRBV6-4
clone_size: NA
cdr3_aa: CASSQGQGLGNQPQHF
cdr3_nt: TGTGCCAGCAGCCAGGGACAGGGGTTGGGGAATCAGCCCCAGCATTTT

j_call: TRBJ2-5
d_call: NA
v_call: TRBV5-1
clone_size: NA
cdr3_aa: CASSFGPGLEKTQYF
cdr3_nt: TGCGCCAGCAGCTTTGGACCGGGGCTGGAAAAGACCCAGTACTTC

j_call: TRBJ1-3
d_call: NA
v_call: TRBV28
clone_size: many
cdr3_aa: CASEKGEAGNTIYF
cdr3_nt: TGTGCCAGTGAGAAAGGGGAGGCTGGAAACACCATATATTTT

j_call: TRBJ1-2
d_call: NA
v_call: TRBV4-1
clone_size: few
cdr3_aa: CASSPKVSPLEGYTF
cdr3_nt: TGCGCCAGCAGCCCCAAGGTCTCTCCCTTGGAAGGCTACACCTTC

j_call: TRBJ2-1
d_call: TRBD2
v_call: TRBV12-5
clone_size: NA
cdr3_aa: CASGSEGGNEQFF
cdr3_nt: TGTGCTAGTGGTTCCGAGGGAGGGAATGAGCAGTTCTTC

j_call: TRBJ1-4
d_call: NA
v_call: TRBV15
clone_size: NA
cdr3_aa: CATSRDLGEAGEKLFF
cdr3_nt: TGTGCCACCAGCAGAGATCTGGGGGAAGCGGGAGAAAAACTGTTTTTT

j_call: TRBJ2-6
d_call: NA
v_call: TRBV4-1
clone_size: NA
cdr3_aa: CASSQEEQGSGANVLTF
cdr3_nt: TGCGCCAGCAGCCAAGAAGAACAGGGATCTGGGGCCAACGTCCTGACTTTC

j_call: TRBJ1-5
d_call: TRBD1
v_call: TRBV6-1
clone_size: NA
cdr3_aa: CASSDKGAVQPQHF
cdr3_nt: TGTGCCAGCAGTGATAAGGGGGCGGTTCAGCCCCAGCATTTT

j_call: TRBJ2-7
d_call: TRBD1
v_call: TRBV28
clone_size: NA
cdr3_aa: CASSSPKDRGLYEQYF
cdr3_nt: TGTGCCAGCAGTTCCCCGAAAGACAGGGGGCTTTACGAGCAGTACTTC

j_call: TRBJ2-5
d_call: TRBD2
v_call: TRBV4-2
clone_size: once
cdr3_aa: CASSQGAGGQETQYF
cdr3_nt: TGTGCCAGCAGCCAAGGAGCGGGGGGGCAAGAGACCCAGTACTTC

j_call: TRBJ2-7
d_call: TRBD2
v_call: TRBV7-9
clone_size: few
cdr3_aa: CASSAGLAGGYEQYF
cdr3_nt: TGTGCCAGCAGCGCAGGACTAGCGGGAGGCTACGAGCAGTACTTC

j_call: TRBJ1-5
d_call: NA
v_call: TRBV27
clone_size: few
cdr3_aa: CASSLTFNQPQHF
cdr3_nt: TGTGCCAGCAGTTTGACCTTCAATCAGCCCCAGCATTTT

j_call: TRBJ2-3
d_call: TRBD2
v_call: TRBV19
clone_size: NA
cdr3_aa: CASSISGRGAKDTQYF
cdr3_nt: TGTGCCAGTAGTATATCGGGGCGGGGGGCTAAGGATACGCAGTATTTT

j_call: TRBJ2-5
d_call: NA
v_call: TRBV15
clone_size: NA
cdr3_aa: CATSGRLEYQETQYF
cdr3_nt: TGTGCCACCAGCGGTAGATTAGAGTACCAAGAGACCCAGTACTTC

j_call: TRBJ2-3
d_call: NA
v_call: TRBV6-5
clone_size: NA
cdr3_aa: CASSLGMPTDTQYF
cdr3_nt: TGTGCCAGCAGTTTGGGAATGCCCACAGATACGCAGTATTTT

j_call: TRBJ1-4
d_call: NA
v_call: TRBV2
clone_size: NA
cdr3_aa: CASSETGVWTNEKLFF
cdr3_nt: TGTGCCAGCAGTGAGACCGGGGTTTGGACTAATGAAAAACTGTTTTTT

j_call: TRBJ2-3
d_call: NA
v_call: TRBV28
clone_size: once
cdr3_aa: CASSLTGGGHTDTQYF
cdr3_nt: TGTGCCAGCAGTTTGACTGGGGGGGGGCACACAGATACGCAGTATTTT

j_call: TRBJ2-5
d_call: TRBD2
v_call: TRBV11-3
clone_size: few
cdr3_aa: CASSTGLLETQYF
cdr3_nt: TGTGCCAGCAGCACGGGACTATTGGAGACCCAGTACTTC

j_call: TRBJ1-1
d_call: NA
v_call: TRBV28
clone_size: NA
cdr3_aa: CASSSDSEAFF
cdr3_nt: TGTGCCAGCAGTTCCGACAGTGAAGCTTTCTTT

j_call: TRBJ2-3
d_call: TRBD1
v_call: TRBV4-1
clone_size: few
cdr3_aa: CASSLLGTGVTDTQYF
cdr3_nt: TGCGCCAGCAGCCTTTTAGGGACAGGGGTCACAGATACGCAGTATTTT

j_call: TRBJ2-5
d_call: NA
v_call: TRBV15
clone_size: NA
cdr3_aa: CATSRGEGGETQYF
cdr3_nt: TGTGCCACCAGTAGGGGGGAGGGTGGAGAGACCCAGTACTTC

j_call: TRBJ2-7
d_call: NA
v_call: TRBV5-1
clone_size: NA
cdr3_aa: CASSLRSEWYEQYF
cdr3_nt: TGCGCCAGCAGCTTGCGCAGCGAGTGGTACGAGCAGTACTTC

j_call: TRBJ2-1
d_call: NA
v_call: TRBV14
clone_size: NA
cdr3_aa: CASGRGSSYNEQFF
cdr3_nt: TGTGCCAGTGGACGCGGAAGCTCCTACAATGAGCAGTTCTTC

j_call: TRBJ2-7
d_call: TRBD2
v_call: TRBV28
clone_size: NA
cdr3_aa: CASSLAGGSTYEQYF
cdr3_nt: TGTGCCAGCAGCTTAGCGGGGGGTTCAACCTACGAGCAGTACTTC

j_call: TRBJ2-1
d_call: NA
v_call: TRBV19
clone_size: NA
cdr3_aa: CASMSLSYNEQFF
cdr3_nt: TGTGCCAGTATGAGCCTCTCCTACAATGAGCAGTTCTTC

j_call: TRBJ2-1
d_call: TRBD2
v_call: TRBV7-9
clone_size: NA
cdr3_aa: CASSTTGTTYNEQFF
cdr3_nt: TGTGCCAGCAGCACAACCGGGACTACCTACAATGAGCAGTTCTTC

j_call: TRBJ2-5
d_call: TRBD1
v_call: TRBV30
clone_size: NA
cdr3_aa: CAWSVTGGGETQYF
cdr3_nt: TGTGCCTGGAGTGTAACAGGGGGTGGAGAGACCCAGTACTTC

j_call: TRBJ2-5
d_call: TRBD2
v_call: TRBV19
clone_size: NA
cdr3_aa: CASSIRAGGRGETQYF
cdr3_nt: TGTGCCAGTAGTATAAGAGCGGGAGGTCGAGGAGAGACCCAGTACTTC

j_call: TRBJ2-1
d_call: TRBD1
v_call: TRBV6-5
clone_size: NA
cdr3_aa: CASSYSAGQGYNEQFF
cdr3_nt: TGTGCCAGCAGTTACTCCGCGGGACAGGGTTACAATGAGCAGTTCTTC

j_call: TRBJ1-1
d_call: TRBD1
v_call: TRBV4-2
clone_size: NA
cdr3_aa: CASSEHRGTMNTEAFF
cdr3_nt: TGTGCCAGCAGCGAACACAGGGGGACAATGAACACTGAAGCTTTCTTT

j_call: TRBJ2-3
d_call: TRBD1
v_call: TRBV10-3
clone_size: few
cdr3_aa: CAISEQGAIDTQYF
cdr3_nt: TGTGCCATCAGTGAACAGGGGGCGATAGATACGCAGTATTTT

j_call: TRBJ2-3
d_call: TRBD2
v_call: TRBV30
clone_size: NA
cdr3_aa: CAWTRGANTDTQYF
cdr3_nt: TGTGCCTGGACGCGGGGGGCGAACACAGATACGCAGTATTTT

j_call: TRBJ2-5
d_call: NA
v_call: TRBV7-9
clone_size: NA
cdr3_aa: CASSPGETQYF
cdr3_nt: TGTGCCAGCAGCCCCGGGGAGACCCAGTACTTC

j_call: TRBJ1-1
d_call: TRBD1
v_call: TRBV13
clone_size: NA
cdr3_aa: CASSLGGTGGLGAFF
cdr3_nt: TGTGCCAGCAGCTTAGGCGGGACAGGGGGTTTAGGAGCTTTCTTT

j_call: TRBJ1-3
d_call: NA
v_call: TRBV7-9
clone_size: NA
cdr3_aa: CASSFTGQGNTIYF
cdr3_nt: TGTGCCAGCAGCTTCACAGGGCAAGGAAACACCATATATTTT

j_call: TRBJ2-1
d_call: NA
v_call: TRBV19
clone_size: NA
cdr3_aa: CASSTFGEQFF
cdr3_nt: TGTGCCAGTAGTACCTTCGGTGAGCAGTTCTTC

j_call: TRBJ1-1
d_call: NA
v_call: TRBV19
clone_size: NA
cdr3_aa: CASSIQGLSEAFF
cdr3_nt: TGTGCCAGTAGTATACAGGGGCTCTCTGAAGCTTTCTTT

j_call: TRBJ2-3
d_call: TRBD2
v_call: TRBV2
clone_size: NA
cdr3_aa: CASSDPFSGGTDTQYF
cdr3_nt: TGTGCCAGCAGTGACCCCTTTAGCGGGGGCACAGATACGCAGTATTTT

j_call: TRBJ1-1
d_call: NA
v_call: TRBV11-2
clone_size: once
cdr3_aa: CASSLGLGWGTEAFF
cdr3_nt: TGTGCCAGCAGCTTAGGTTTAGGGTGGGGCACTGAAGCTTTCTTT

j_call: TRBJ1-1
d_call: NA
v_call: TRBV5-8
clone_size: once
cdr3_aa: CASSRNNRDSVAFF
cdr3_nt: TGTGCCAGCAGTCGAAACAACAGGGATAGTGTGGCTTTCTTT

j_call: TRBJ1-5
d_call: NA
v_call: TRBV21-1
clone_size: NA
cdr3_aa: CASSTLSGRQVICWISNQPQHF
cdr3_nt: TGTGCCAGCAGCACCCTTAGCGGAAGACAGGTAATATGTTGGATTAGCAATCAGCCCCAGCATTTT

j_call: TRBJ2-1
d_call: TRBD1
v_call: TRBV4-2
clone_size: NA
cdr3_aa: CASSQEVVTGGASDEQFF
cdr3_nt: TGTGCCAGCAGCCAAGAGGTCGTCACAGGGGGCGCCTCGGATGAGCAGTTCTTC

j_call: TRBJ2-1
d_call: NA
v_call: TRBV5-1
clone_size: NA
cdr3_aa: CASREGALYNEQFF
cdr3_nt: TGCGCCAGCAGGGAGGGGGCTTTGTACAATGAGCAGTTCTTC

j_call: TRBJ1-6
d_call: NA
v_call: TRBV15
clone_size: NA
cdr3_aa: CATSRGLGGTYNSPLHF
cdr3_nt: TGTGCCACCAGCAGAGGTCTCGGTGGGACCTACAATTCACCCCTCCACTTT

j_call: TRBJ2-1
d_call: NA
v_call: TRBV5-1
clone_size: few
cdr3_aa: CATYGADGRGEQFF
cdr3_nt: TGCGCCACCTACGGGGCGGACGGTCGTGGTGAGCAGTTCTTC